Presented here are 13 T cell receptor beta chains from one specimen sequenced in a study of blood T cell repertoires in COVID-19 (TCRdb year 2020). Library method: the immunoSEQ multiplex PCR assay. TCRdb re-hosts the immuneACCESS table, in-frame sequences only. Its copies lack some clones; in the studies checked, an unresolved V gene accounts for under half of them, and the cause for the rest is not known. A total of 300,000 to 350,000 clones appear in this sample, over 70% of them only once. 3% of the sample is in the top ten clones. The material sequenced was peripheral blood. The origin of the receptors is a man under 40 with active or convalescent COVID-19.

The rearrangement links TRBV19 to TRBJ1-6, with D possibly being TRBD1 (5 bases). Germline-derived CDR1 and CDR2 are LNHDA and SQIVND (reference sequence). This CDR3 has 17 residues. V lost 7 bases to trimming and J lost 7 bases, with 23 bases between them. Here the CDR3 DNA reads TGTGCCAGTACCCTCTCCTCCTCATCAGGGCGGAATTCACCCCTCCACTTT. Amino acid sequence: CASTLSSSSGRNSPLHF.

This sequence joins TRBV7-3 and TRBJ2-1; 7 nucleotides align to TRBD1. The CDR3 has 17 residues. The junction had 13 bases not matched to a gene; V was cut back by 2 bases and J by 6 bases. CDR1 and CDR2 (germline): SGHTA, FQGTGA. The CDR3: CASSLVRGDRRVNEQFF. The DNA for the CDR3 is TGTGCCAGCAGCTTAGTACGAGGGGACAGAAGGGTCAATGAGCAGTTCTTC.

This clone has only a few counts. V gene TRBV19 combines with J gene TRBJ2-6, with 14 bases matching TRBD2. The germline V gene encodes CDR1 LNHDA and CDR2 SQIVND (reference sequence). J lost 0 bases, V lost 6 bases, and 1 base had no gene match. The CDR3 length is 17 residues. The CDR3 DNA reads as TGTGCCAGTAGCGGGACTAGCGGGGGCTCTGGGGCCAACGTCCTGACTTTC. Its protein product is CASSGTSGGSGANVLTF.

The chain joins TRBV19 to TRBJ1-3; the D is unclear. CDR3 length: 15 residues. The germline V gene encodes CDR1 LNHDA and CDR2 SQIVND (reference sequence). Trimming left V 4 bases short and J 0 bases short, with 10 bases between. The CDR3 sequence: CASSKQMNSGNTIYF. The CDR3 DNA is TGTGCCAGTAGTAAACAGATGAACTCTGGAAACACCATATATTTT.

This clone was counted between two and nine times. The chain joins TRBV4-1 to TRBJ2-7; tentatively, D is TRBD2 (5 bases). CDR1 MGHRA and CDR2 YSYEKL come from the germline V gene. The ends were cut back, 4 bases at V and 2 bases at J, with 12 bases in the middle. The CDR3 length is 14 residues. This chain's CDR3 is CASSPAAAAYEQYF. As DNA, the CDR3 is TGCGCCAGCAGCCCAGCAGCGGCCGCCTACGAGCAGTACTTC.

The CDR3 coding sequence is TGTGCCAGCAGCCCTACCACAGGATACTATGGCTACACCTTC. It translates to CASSPTTGYYGYTF. V and J are TRBV6-2 or TRBV6-3 and TRBJ1-2, with a tentative D call TRBD1 (5 bases). V lost 6 bases and J 3 bases, leaving 14 bases between the germline ends. Germline CDR1 MNHEY, CDR2 SVGEGT. This CDR3 is built from 14 residues.

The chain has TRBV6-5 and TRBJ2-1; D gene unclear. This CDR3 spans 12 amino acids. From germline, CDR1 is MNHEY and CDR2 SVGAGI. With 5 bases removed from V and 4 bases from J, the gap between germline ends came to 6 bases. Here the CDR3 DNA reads TGTGCCAGCAGTCGTACATACAATGAGCAGTTCTTC. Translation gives CASSRTYNEQFF.

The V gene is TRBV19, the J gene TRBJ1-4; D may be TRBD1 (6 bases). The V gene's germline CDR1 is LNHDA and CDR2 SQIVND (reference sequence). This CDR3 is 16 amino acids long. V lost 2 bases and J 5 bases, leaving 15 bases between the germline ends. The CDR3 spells CASSIQTGTRNEKLFF. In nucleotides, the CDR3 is TGTGCCAGTAGTATACAAACCGGGACAAGAAATGAAAAACTGTTTTTT. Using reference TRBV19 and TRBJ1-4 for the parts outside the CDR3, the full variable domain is DGGITQSPKYLFRKEGQNVTLSCEQNLNHDAMYWYRQDPGQGLRLIYYSQIVNDFQKGDIAEGYSVSREKKESFPLTVTSAQKNPTAFYLCASSIQTGTRNEKLFFGSGTQLSVL.

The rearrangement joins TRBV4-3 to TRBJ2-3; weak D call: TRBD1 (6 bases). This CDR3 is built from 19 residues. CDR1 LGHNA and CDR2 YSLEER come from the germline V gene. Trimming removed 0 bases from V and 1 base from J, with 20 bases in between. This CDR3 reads CASSQDPPRQGTRTDTQYF. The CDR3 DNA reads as TGCGCCAGCAGCCAAGATCCCCCCCGGCAGGGGACGCGCACAGATACGCAGTATTTT.

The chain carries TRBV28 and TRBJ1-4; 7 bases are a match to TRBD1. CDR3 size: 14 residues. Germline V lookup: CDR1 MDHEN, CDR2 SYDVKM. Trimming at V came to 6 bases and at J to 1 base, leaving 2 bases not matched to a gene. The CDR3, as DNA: TGTGCCAGCAGGCAGGGGGGAACTAATGAAAAACTGTTTTTT. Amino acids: CASRQGGTNEKLFF.

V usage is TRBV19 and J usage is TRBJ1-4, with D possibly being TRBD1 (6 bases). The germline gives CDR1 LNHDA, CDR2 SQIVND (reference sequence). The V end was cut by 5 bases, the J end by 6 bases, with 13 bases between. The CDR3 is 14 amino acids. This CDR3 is CASSGRGLDEKLFF. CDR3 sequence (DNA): TGTGCCAGTAGTGGGAGGGGGTTAGATGAAAAACTGTTTTTT.

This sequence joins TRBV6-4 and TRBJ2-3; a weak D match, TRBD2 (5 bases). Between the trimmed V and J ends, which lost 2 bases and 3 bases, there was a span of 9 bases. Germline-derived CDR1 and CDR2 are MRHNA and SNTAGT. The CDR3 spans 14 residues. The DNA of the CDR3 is TGTGCCAGCAGTGACATCGGGGTTACAGATACGCAGTATTTT. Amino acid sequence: CASSDIGVTDTQYF.

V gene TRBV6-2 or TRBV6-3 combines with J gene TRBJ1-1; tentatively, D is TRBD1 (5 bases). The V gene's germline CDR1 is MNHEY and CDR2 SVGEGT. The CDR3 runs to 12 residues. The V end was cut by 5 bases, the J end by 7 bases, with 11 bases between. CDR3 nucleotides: TGTGCCAGCAGTCCCGGCGGGGGTGAAGCTTTCTTT. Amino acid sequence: CASSPGGGEAFF.